This T cell receptor (beta chain) was recorded in a study of CD8 T cells in Susac syndrome. The multiple sclerosis controls, all treatment-naive patients, had relapsing-remitting disease that was stable or active. Random hexamers were used to reverse transcribe about 0.5 to 1 ug of RNA. TCRdb used MiXCR to reprocess the immunoSEQ multiplex PCR reads, holding one entry per CDR3 protein. The sample yields 300,000 to 350,000 distinct CDR3 sequences, roughly nine tenths seen once. Trimming cost V 6 bases and J 6 bases; bases outside gene matches: 5. Germline V gene sequence: CDR1 WSHSY, CDR2 SAAADI. The CDR3 is 14 amino acids.

The sequence came from a human donor with multiple sclerosis. Sample: CD4+ T cells from PBMCs. The chain couples TRBV10-2 to TRBJ2-2, with 9 bases lining up with TRBD1. CDR3 region: CASRGQGRPGELFF. The CDR3, as DNA: TGCGCCAGCAGAGGACAGGGGCGCCCCGGGGAGCTGTTTTTT.